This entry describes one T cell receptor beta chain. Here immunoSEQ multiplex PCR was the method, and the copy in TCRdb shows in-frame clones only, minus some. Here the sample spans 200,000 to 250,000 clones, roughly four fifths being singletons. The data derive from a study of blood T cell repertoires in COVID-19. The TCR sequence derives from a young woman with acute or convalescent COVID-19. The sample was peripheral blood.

CDR3 coding DNA: TGCAGCGTTGAAGGGGACACTCAAAGCACAGATACGCAGTATTTT. It codes for CSVEGDTQSTDTQYF. The chain recombines TRBV29-1 with TRBJ2-3; a weak D match, TRBD1 (6 bases). The germline gives CDR1 SQVTM, CDR2 ANQGSEA. V was clipped by 1 base and J by 0 bases, with 11 bases between them. The CDR3 spans 15 residues.